The sequence of this T cell receptor (beta chain) was determined in a study of cytomegalovirus exposure and HLA in healthy donors. Study-wide results and limits: Associated with HLA alleles at 0.05 false discovery rate in a later analysis were fewer than 20,000 TCR beta sequences. Within an earlier analysis, most TCR beta V segments proved productive either about 90% or about 30% of the time. Most TCR sequences were seen very rarely across donors, but some public TCRs occurred in many. A later analysis found most CMV-associated TCR beta chains apparently HLA-restricted.

PCR involved 60 Vbeta and 13 Jbeta primers. The repertoire was sequenced with immunoSEQ multiplex PCR; TCRdb's copy has only in-frame clones and lacks some. Of 100,000 to 150,000 clones listed, more than 65% are singletons. Remarks on this clone: Its antigen is unidentified.

This CDR3 region has 15 residues. Germline V gene data show CDR1 as SNHLY and CDR2 as FYNNEI. V was cut by 3 bases and J by 7 bases, with 15 bases left in between. This clonotype originated in a woman aged 60-75 years in good health and CMV-seropositive. Sequencing used PBMCs. This chain links TRBV2 with TRBJ1-4; D call uncertain. CDR3 sequence reads: CASSEFVGEGEKLFF. In DNA, the CDR3 is TGTGCCAGCAGTGAGTTTGTCGGAGAGGGTGAAAAACTGTTTTTT.